These 18 T cell receptor beta chains were all obtained from the same sample, sequenced in a study of CD8 T cells in Susac syndrome (dated by TCRdb to between 2019 and 2020). The library relied on the immunoSEQ multiplex PCR assay. RNA was extracted with the RNeasy kit and 0.5 to 1 ug was reverse transcribed using random hexamers. TCRdb reanalyzed the raw reads on its own, using fastp at Q25 for trimming and MiXCR for clone calling, and kept in-frame beta chains. Rows are unified per CDR3 protein, each entry keeping the most common DNA and genes. Present in this sample are about 1,300 distinct CDR3 sequences, approximately 70% of which were seen just once. Roughly a quarter of the sample goes to the ten largest clones. Memory subsets for TEMRA sorting were defined by CD27 and CD45RA staining, since CD62L is shed upon thawing. Sequencing was done on a sample of CD8+ TEMRA cells from PBMCs. This sample's cell subset or site label indicates: FACS-sorted terminally differentiated effector memory CD8+ T cells re-expressing CD45RA (CD8+ TEMRA). The receptors stem from a human donor with Susac syndrome.

This clonotype was picked up one time. One end of the junction does not line up with germline, which may come from a read error. This sequence joins TRBV7-9 and TRBJ2-6; possibly TRBD1 for D (5 bases). Germline values: CDR1 SEHNR, CDR2 FQNEAQ (reference sequence). The CDR3 extends over 19 amino acids. CDR3 sequence reads: CASSLVGWDSHFGANVLSF. The CDR3 DNA is TGTGCCAGCAGCTTAGTGGGCTGGGATTCCCACTTTGGGGCCAACGTCCTGTCTTTC. Drawing the rest from reference TRBV7-9 and TRBJ2-6, the complete variable domain is DTGVSQNPRHKITKRGQNVTFRCDPISEHNRLYWYRQTLGQGPEFLTYFQNEAQLEKSRLLSDRFSAERPKGSFSTLEIQRTEQGDSAMYLCASSLVGWDSHFGANVLSFGAGSRLTVL.

The rearrangement links TRBV20-1 to TRBJ2-4; D gene uncertain. The CDR3 covers 14 residues. Per germline, CDR1 DFQATT and CDR2 SNEGSKA (reference sequence). V was clipped by 5 bases and J by 0 bases, with 11 bases between them. The CDR3 spells CSASDFVAKNIQYF. In DNA, the CDR3 is TGCAGTGCTTCTGACTTCGTAGCCAAAAACATTCAGTACTTC.

Points on this clonotype: At one of its ends the junction is not consistent with the germline gene, which may arise from a read error. The chain couples TRBV12-3 or TRBV12-4 to TRBJ2-2; D is unclear. The CDR3 spans 12 residues. The DNA for the CDR3 is TGTGCCAGCAGTAAGTACACCTGGGAGCTGTTTTTT. Translation: CASSKYTWELFF.

The gene calls are TRBV5-4 and TRBJ2-2, with D hard to call. This CDR3 has 15 amino acids. From germline, CDR1 is SGHNT and CDR2 YYREEE (reference sequence). V lost 1 base, J lost 4 bases, and 11 bases lay in between. CDR3 sequence: CASSLFPESTGELFF. As DNA, the CDR3 is TGTGCCAGCAGCTTGTTCCCAGAAAGCACCGGGGAGCTGTTTTTT.

A word on this clonotype: The junction shows a germline mismatch at one end, possibly a read error. As DNA, the CDR3 is TGCGCCAGCAGCTTGGGGGTAATGCCGAACACCGGGGAGCTGTGTTTT. It translates to CASSLGVMPNTGELCF. The chain is built from TRBV5-1 and TRBJ2-2; a weak D match, TRBD2 (5 bases). The germline CDR1 and CDR2 sequences are SGHRS and YFSETQ. The CDR3 spans 16 residues. The whole variable domain, filled in from reference TRBV5-1 and TRBJ2-2, reads KAGVTQTPRYLIKTRGQQVTLSCSPISGHRSVSWYQQTPGQGLQFLFEYFSETQRNKGNFPGRFSGRQFSNSRSEMNVSTLELGDSALYLCASSLGVMPNTGELCFGEGSRLTVL.

The chain recombines TRBV27 with TRBJ2-3; 8 bases are shared with TRBD2. Losses at the gene ends were 4 bases for V and 3 bases for J; bases not matched to a gene: 3. Germline V gives CDR1 MNHEY, CDR2 SMNVEV (reference sequence). The CDR3 consists of 14 residues. CDR3 sequence: CASSSSGGTDTQYF. The CDR3, as DNA: TGTGCCAGCAGTTCCAGCGGGGGAACAGATACGCAGTATTTT.

This clonotype came up a few times. The V and J genes are TRBV7-9 and TRBJ2-1; 7 nucleotides agree with TRBD1. V trimming: 5 bases; J trimming: 10 bases; junction bases outside the gene matches: 8. This CDR3 region has 13 residues. The germline V gene encodes CDR1 SEHNR and CDR2 FQNEAQ (reference sequence). The CDR3 region is CASSPGDRREQFF. The CDR3 DNA sequence: TGTGCCAGCAGCCCAGGGGACAGACGCGAGCAGTTCTTC.

This clonotype was recorded once. The rearrangement joins TRBV5-1 to TRBJ2-7; tentative D call: TRBD2 (6 bases). Trimming pared 0 bases from V and 3 bases from J, leaving 19 bases between. Germline lookup yields CDR1 SGHRS and CDR2 YFSETQ. CDR3 length equals 17 residues. The CDR3 is CASSLGDGRGDLYEQYF. The DNA for the CDR3 is TGCGCCAGCAGCTTGGGGGACGGGCGGGGTGATCTCTACGAGCAGTACTTC.

CDR3 sequence: CASSFRGVATDTQYF. DNA of the CDR3: TGTGCCAGCAGTTTTCGGGGGGTCGCCACAGATACGCAGTATTTT. The V call is TRBV28, the J call TRBJ2-3; 7 bases map to TRBD2. CDR1 and CDR2 (germline): MDHEN, SYDVKM. V shed 3 bases, J shed 2 bases, and the junction held 5 bases outside the gene matches. The length of the CDR3 is 15 residues.

This clonotype was seen only a few times. A much bigger clone sits one base away, suggesting this may be a read error. The J gene is TRBJ2-7, the V gene TRBV9; D ambiguous. This CDR3 region has 13 residues. The germline V gene encodes CDR1 SGDLS and CDR2 YYNGEE. Between the trimmed V and J ends, which lost 2 bases and 7 bases, there was a span of 13 bases. The CDR3 here is CASSVATSHEQYF. The CDR3 DNA is TGTGCCAGCAGCGTGGCGACATCCCATGAGCAGTACTTC.

The CDR3 coding sequence is TGTGCCAGCAGCTTAGGGACAGGGGGTAATCAGCCCCAGCATTTT. Protein product: CASSLGTGGNQPQHF. The rearrangement links TRBV7-3 to TRBJ1-5; 11 bases fit TRBD1. V shed 2 bases and J 4 bases; nucleotides not matched to a gene: 1. CDR1 SGHTA and CDR2 FQGTGA come from the germline V gene. The CDR3 covers 15 residues.

V and J are TRBV7-2 and TRBJ2-7; D is possibly TRBD1 or TRBD2 (5 bases each). The germline V gene has CDR1 SGHTA and CDR2 FQGNSA. This CDR3 is built from 15 residues. V was pared by 1 base and J by 4 bases, with 14 bases between. CDR3 bases: TGTGCCAGCAGCTTAGTTTTTGGGGGTGGGTACGAGCAGTACTTC. Its protein is CASSLVFGGGYEQYF.

The V call is TRBV3-1, the J call TRBJ2-3; D is unresolved. The CDR3 is made up of 17 amino acids. V lost 5 bases to trimming and J lost 5 bases, with 23 bases between them. Per germline, CDR1 LGHDT and CDR2 YNNKEL (reference sequence). CDR3 nucleotides: TGTGCCAGCAGCGATAGGTCTCCCATTTGTCATCAAGATACGCAGTATTTT. The encoded protein is CASSDRSPICHQDTQYF.

This chain uses TRBV10-3 with TRBJ2-7, with D unclear. Germline-derived CDR1 and CDR2 are ENHRY and SYGVKD. The CDR3 contains 11 residues. Trimming removed 5 bases at V and 3 bases at J, with 5 bases between. CDR3 nucleotide sequence: TGTGCCATCAGTACTGGCTACGAGCAGTACTTC. It is translated as CAISTGYEQYF.

CDR3 amino acids: CASMSHNGRKIYGYTF. The CDR3 DNA reads TGTGCCAGCATGAGTCACAATGGTCGAAAGATCTATGGCTACACCTTC. The rearrangement uses TRBV5-6 and TRBJ1-2; unclear D gene. This CDR3 region has 16 residues. Germline assignment: CDR1 SGHDT and CDR2 YYEEEE. Trimming shortened V by 6 bases and J by 4 bases, and 22 bases separated the two germline ends.

The V gene is TRBV20-1, the J gene TRBJ1-1; the D is unclear. Germline-derived CDR1 and CDR2 are DFQATT and SNEGSKA (reference sequence). The CDR3 consists of 14 residues. This CDR3 reads CSGEGSLMNTEAFF. CDR3 DNA: TGCAGCGGAGAGGGCAGCTTGATGAACACTGAAGCTTTCTTT.

This clonotype was counted only a few times. Possible read error: a much larger clone is one base away. In DNA form, the CDR3 reads TGTGGCTGGGGAATTAGCGATCTAGCCAAAAACATTCAGTACTTC. Translated: CGWGISDLAKNIQYF. This sequence joins TRBV30 and TRBJ2-4; perhaps TRBD2 as D (5 bases). The CDR3 contains 15 residues. Looked up from germline, CDR1 is GTSNPN and CDR2 is SVGIG (reference sequence).

This clonotype showed up just a few times. The rearrangement joins TRBV23-1 to TRBJ1-6, with 7 positions matching TRBD1. TRBV23-1 is an ORF for which the function is uncertain. V was clipped by 4 bases and J by 6 bases; unmatched bases: 6. CDR3 size: 15 residues. The CDR3 spells CASSRIGTVNSPLHF. The CDR3 DNA follows: TGCGCCAGCAGTCGAATCGGGACAGTTAATTCACCCCTCCACTTT.